These 16 T cell receptor beta chains came from one sample sequenced in a study of T-cell reconstitution after alpha-beta-depleted transplantation in children (TCRdb year 2016). Per the publication, the treatment or condition label means: allogeneic hematopoietic cell transplantation with graft depleted of TCRalphabeta T cells and CD19 B cells. The library was built by means of PCR. Sequencing was carried out with an Illumina HiSeq 2500. TCR libraries were prepared with molecular barcoding, using unique molecular identifiers to normalize TCRbeta repertoire quantification. TCRdb redid the processing of the public reads, applying fastp at Q25 and MiXCR, and retained in-frame beta chains. One record per CDR3 amino acid sequence lists the most common genes and DNA. The sample records hundreds of thousands of distinct CDR3 sequences, around 13% of which are singletons. Together, the top ten hold 0.79% of the sample.

The material sequenced was PBMCs, taken before TCRalphabeta/CD19-depleted stem cell transplant. These receptors all stem from a girl between 2 and 10 years old with congenital amegakaryocytic thrombocytopenia, due to receive a stem cell transplant.

Concerning this clonotype itself: A much more abundant neighbour one base away suggests this may be a read error. The V call is TRBV20-1, the J call TRBJ2-3; 8 nucleotides align to TRBD2. V lost 4 bases and J lost 3; bases outside the gene matches: 6. This CDR3 contains 14 residues. CDR1 is DFQATT and CDR2 is SNEGSKA in the germline V gene (reference sequence). The CDR3 sequence is CSANREGITDTQYF. Written as DNA, the CDR3 is TGCAGTGCTAACCGGGAGGGGATTACAGATACGCAGTATTTT.

This chain uses TRBV29-1 with TRBJ1-5, with a weak D call TRBD1 (6 bases). The germline V and J ends were trimmed by 5 bases and 5 bases, with 10 bases remaining between them. The V gene's germline CDR1 is SQVTM and CDR2 ANQGSEA. The length of the CDR3 is 12 residues. The CDR3 is CSVRGQDQPQHF. The CDR3 DNA is TGCAGCGTTCGGGGGCAGGATCAGCCCCAGCATTTT.

Many counts were recorded for this clonotype. This sequence joins TRBV29-1 and TRBJ1-1; D not resolved. V lost 7 bases to trimming and J lost 0 bases, with 12 bases between them. The CDR3 covers 13 residues. The germline CDR1 and CDR2 sequences are SQVTM and ANQGSEA. CDR3 in amino acids: CSGHNPMNTEAFF. The DNA for the CDR3 is TGCAGCGGACATAACCCCATGAACACTGAAGCTTTCTTT.

This clonotype was detected a few times. This chain connects TRBV20-1 to TRBJ2-1; D unresolved. V was shortened by 1 base and J by 9 bases, with 10 bases between the two germline ends. Germline V lookup: CDR1 DFQATT, CDR2 SNEGSKA (reference sequence). There are 12 residues in the CDR3. The CDR3 region is CSARGNPIEQFF. The CDR3 DNA reads as TGCAGTGCTAGAGGTAACCCTATTGAGCAGTTCTTC.

A remark on this clonotype: A much more abundant neighbour one base away suggests this may be a read error. This chain joins TRBV12-3 or TRBV12-4 and TRBJ1-2, with a tentative D call TRBD1 (5 bases). The length of the CDR3 is 15 residues. CDR3 nucleotide sequence: TGTGCCAGCAGCAAACTACGGGACGATAACTATGGCGACACCTTC. Its translation is CASSKLRDDNYGDTF.

The V gene is TRBV9, the J gene TRBJ2-1, with 8 nucleotides matching TRBD2. CDR3 length: 14 residues. Trimming took 2 bases from V and 14 from J; bases not matched to a gene: 12. Germline V lookup: CDR1 SGDLS, CDR2 YYNGEE. The CDR3 DNA reads as TGTGCCAGCAGCGTGAGGACTAGCCATGGGAGCAAGTTCTTC. This codes for CASSVRTSHGSKFF.

This clonotype appeared a few times. The chain uses TRBV28 and TRBJ2-3; 12 bases fit TRBD2. V lost 6 bases, J lost 5 bases, and 12 bases stayed unmatched. This CDR3 spans 17 amino acids. The germline V gene has CDR1 MDHEN and CDR2 SYDVKM. CDR3 residues: CASRSFASGRARDTQYF. As DNA, the CDR3 is TGTGCCAGCAGAAGCTTCGCTAGCGGGAGGGCTAGAGATACGCAGTATTTT. The variable domain in full, with the rest retrieved from reference TRBV28 and TRBJ2-3, is DVKVTQSSRYLVKRTGEKVFLECVQDMDHENMFWYRQDPGLGLRLIYFSYDVKMKEKGDIPEGYSVSREKKERFSLILESASTNQTSMYLCASRSFASGRARDTQYFGPGTRLTVL.

This clonotype showed up many times. A read error may account for a junction end that differs from germline. The chain employs TRBV7-9 and TRBJ2-7; 9 nucleotides align to TRBD2. The CDR3 runs to 12 residues. Germline values: CDR1 SEHNR, CDR2 FQNEAQ (reference sequence). The CDR3 nucleotides read TGTGCCAGCAGCTTTAGCGGGAGCCCCCCTTTCTTC. Its translation is CASSFSGSPPFF.

This clonotype was observed a few times. The CDR3 nucleotides are TGTGCCTGGAGTGTCAACTATGGCTACACCTTC. Amino acid sequence: CAWSVNYGYTF. The chain is built from TRBV30 and TRBJ1-2; D call uncertain. Germline V lookup: CDR1 GTSNPN, CDR2 SVGIG (reference sequence). The CDR3 sequence is 11 residues long. V lost 0 bases and J lost 2, with 1 base in between.

The CDR3 region has the DNA TGCAGCGTTGCCCTGACAGGGAACTCCTACGAGCAGTACTTC. It codes for CSVALTGNSYEQYF. V gene TRBV29-1 combines with J gene TRBJ2-7; TRBD1 matches 7 bases. Germline V gives CDR1 SQVTM, CDR2 ANQGSEA. The CDR3 has 14 amino acids. The V segment lost 4 bases and the J segment 0 bases; nucleotides outside the gene matches: 6.

At least ten counts were recorded for this clonotype. This chain joins TRBV7-2 and TRBJ2-1; 8 nucleotides agree with TRBD2. The CDR3 runs 16 residues. Germline V gives CDR1 SGHTA, CDR2 FQGNSA. V shed 5 bases, J shed 0 bases, and the junction held 6 bases outside the gene matches. The CDR3 here is CASSPWGTSSYNEQFF. CDR3 nucleotide sequence: TGTGCCAGCAGCCCTTGGGGGACTAGCTCCTACAATGAGCAGTTCTTC. The whole variable domain, filled in from reference TRBV7-2 and TRBJ2-1, reads GAGVSQSPSNKVTEKGKDVELRCDPISGHTALYWYRQSLGQGLEFLIYFQGNSAPDKSGLPSDRFSAERTGGSVSTLTIQRTQQEDSAVYLCASSPWGTSSYNEQFFGPGTRLTVL.

This clonotype came up many times. The chain couples TRBV12-3 or TRBV12-4 to TRBJ2-5; TRBD2 aligns across 8 bases. CDR3 length: 16 amino acids. Germline trimming cut 2 bases from V and 3 bases from J; bases unmatched to any gene: 8. Here the CDR3 reads CASSLPGLAGEETQYF. CDR3 coding DNA: TGTGCCAGCAGTTTACCTGGACTAGCTGGGGAAGAGACCCAGTACTTC.

This clonotype came up a few times. The chain recombines TRBV6-1 with TRBJ1-6, with 7 bases that match TRBD1. Germline CDR1 is MNHNS and CDR2 is SASEGT. The junction had 5 bases not matched to a gene; V was cut back by 5 bases and J by 7 bases. This CDR3 is built from 14 residues. The CDR3: CASSTGVYNSPLHF. CDR3 DNA sequence: TGTGCCAGCAGTACAGGGGTATACAATTCACCCCTCCACTTT.

The rearrangement links TRBV7-9 to TRBJ2-7; D gene uncertain. With 8 bases removed from V and 2 bases from J, the gap between germline ends came to 13 bases. The CDR3 loop spans 13 amino acids. Germline V gene lookup returns CDR1 SEHNR and CDR2 FQNEAQ (reference sequence). CDR3 coding DNA: TGTGCCAGCGGCATTAGCCCTACCTACGAGCAGTACTTC. Protein: CASGISPTYEQYF.

The chain joins TRBV5-4 to TRBJ2-3; D perhaps matches TRBD2 (5 bases). The germline gives CDR1 SGHNT, CDR2 YYREEE (reference sequence). Trimming removed 4 bases at V and 2 bases at J, with 14 bases between. The CDR3 is 15 residues long. CDR3 in amino acids: CASSPPGGYTDTQYF. In nucleotides, the CDR3 is TGTGCCAGCAGCCCGCCGGGCGGGTACACAGATACGCAGTATTTT.

This clonotype was detected many times. The rearrangement joins TRBV4-1 to TRBJ2-1, with 8 bases matching TRBD2. This CDR3 is 16 amino acids long. Germline-derived CDR1 and CDR2 are MGHRA and YSYEKL. Trimming removed 1 base from V and 0 bases from J; junction bases left unmatched: 2. The CDR3 DNA follows: TGCGCCAGCAGCCAAGTGAGCGGGAGCTCCTACAATGAGCAGTTCTTC. Amino acid sequence: CASSQVSGSSYNEQFF.